The T cell receptor beta chain described here comes from a study of PD-L1 blockade in urothelial cancer. Study-wide context: Intravenous atezolizumab, 1,200 mg every 3 weeks, was begun by patients in the mid-2010s. Enrolled patients had been treated previously with 0 to 3 chemotherapy regimens.

Whole-study results and caveats: Tumor-linked clones in blood grew more by 3 weeks in durable-benefit patients.

Germline-derived CDR1 and CDR2 are LGHNT and FRNRAP. V dropped 1 base and J dropped 2 bases, with 15 bases sitting between them. This CDR3 is 16 amino acids long. Of note for this clone: The target antigen is unknown.

Spiking of synthetic TCR analog templates was performed in each PCR. This table comes from immunoSEQ multiplex PCR, and its TCRdb copy is limited to in-frame clones, with some not included. This sample has 70,000 or so clones, with about 85% found just once. The material was PBMCs, obtained around atezolizumab (anti-PD-L1) treatment. The rearrangement uses TRBV12-5 and TRBJ2-7, with D tentatively TRBD2 (5 bases). This receptor was obtained from a man between 65 and 85 years old with urothelial cancer. The CDR3, as DNA: TGTGCTAGTGGTTTGGCTAGCAGTGCGTGGGCCTACGAGCAGTACTTC. It is translated as CASGLASSAWAYEQYF.